Listed below are T cell receptor beta chains from one sample, sequenced in a study of cytomegalovirus exposure and HLA in healthy donors. Produced via immunoSEQ multiplex PCR; TCRdb's table is partial and in-frame only. The sample includes 110,000 to 150,000 clones, approximately 90% seen only once; the top ten take about 6.6%. The sequencing input was PBMCs. The receptors originated from a woman aged 30 to 39 in good health and CMV-seropositive. Each CDR3 is given without its conserved first and last residue.

j_call,v_call,cdr3_aa
TRBJ2-7,TRBV4-1,ASSRQGNSYEQY
TRBJ1-2,TRBV5-1,ASSLAAGIRGYT
TRBJ1-1,TRBV9,ASSLDGNTEAF
TRBJ2-2,TRBV27,ASRGLAGGRTGELF
TRBJ1-5,TRBV19,ASSIRQGDQPQH
TRBJ2-2,TRBV27,ASGPGGRGTGELF
TRBJ2-7,TRBV2,ASRPGQSSYEQY
TRBJ2-5,TRBV7-2,ASSSQGLRGETQY
TRBJ1-3,TRBV6-1,AGQGAYTIY
TRBJ2-2,TRBV18,ASSPLRQGSTGELF
TRBJ2-4,TRBV6-5,ASYTAGASKNIQY
TRBJ2-1,TRBV5-5,ASSFQRVYNEQF
TRBJ2-2,TRBV11-2,ASSLGTSGSLHGELF
TRBJ1-1,TRBV5-4,ASSLGQGWNTEAF
TRBJ2-7,TRBV14,ASSQAGGAKPYEQY
TRBJ2-7,TRBV7-2,ASSFGPTGSSYEQY
TRBJ2-5,TRBV11-2,ASSLYQGLAGETQY
TRBJ2-7,TRBV5-1,ASSLEHRGKTEQY
TRBJ2-7,TRBV10-2,ASSWTRRDSEQY
TRBJ2-2,TRBV4-1,ASSQDLGGGPDGELF
TRBJ1-2,TRBV5-4,ASSLEQDPSYGYT
TRBJ2-3,TRBV4-1,ASSLLAAEDGDTQY
TRBJ2-3,TRBV11-2,ASSSGVAGGWSDTQY
TRBJ2-5,TRBV7-6,ASSFWRGGETQY
TRBJ1-5,TRBV7-8,ASGARSRGNQPQH
TRBJ1-4,TRBV7-9,ASSLRGYSANEKLF
TRBJ2-3,TRBV11-3,ASSSGFQGDTQY
TRBJ2-3,TRBV5-1,ASSLRGPQGPFTDTQY
TRBJ2-5,TRBV6-6,ASSYRGETQY
TRBJ1-1,TRBV4-1,ASSQERVLEAF
TRBJ2-2,TRBV5-6,ASSEGQSNTGELF
TRBJ1-1,TRBV18,ASSPLITGFMNTEAF
TRBJ2-5,TRBV5-1,ASSLGGTSGGYQETQY
TRBJ2-4,TRBV6-5,ASSYGPGGGNIQY
TRBJ2-2,TRBV5-1,ASSLVKVGSNTGELF
TRBJ1-2,TRBV6-1,ASSGDSAHPNYGYT
TRBJ1-2,TRBV5-6,ASSFGQGTYGYT
TRBJ2-1,TRBV29-1,SVRERGDEQF
TRBJ2-5,TRBV2,ASRGRGETQY
TRBJ2-1,TRBV15,ATSRVGSSYNEQF
TRBJ1-5,TRBV7-8,ASSFDRDSLNQPQH
TRBJ2-1,TRBV4-1,ASSQPTRQGEGLGVHNEQF
TRBJ2-1,TRBV5-1,ASSLELYNEQF
TRBJ2-1,TRBV5-1,ASSLGGLGVDEQF
TRBJ2-3,TRBV7-9,ASTRGGGGSTNTQY
TRBJ2-7,TRBV7-8,ASSGLGRYEQY
TRBJ1-2,TRBV7-8,ASSLGASTNYGYT
TRBJ2-7,TRBV6-5,ASNRGDEQY
TRBJ2-7,TRBV2,ASKAYSPSSYEQY
TRBJ1-2,TRBV11-3,ASSEQQFNYGYT